A selection of T cell receptor beta chains follows, all from one sample in a study of T cell responses to AZD1222 COVID-19 vaccine. Generated by immunoSEQ multiplex PCR, the TCRdb table keeps only in-frame clones and is missing some. The repertoire includes about 150,000 clones, just over 90% of them detected once, and more than 0.9% sits in the top ten. Sequencing used peripheral blood, obtained 28 days after the second AZD1222 dose. The source of these receptors is an adult who received the AZD1222 COVID-19 vaccine. The CDR3 runs from the conserved cysteine through the conserved F or W. Clone size is not always given. Where it is, it says once, few, many or a class for expanded clones.

clone_size,j_call,v_call,cdr3_aa
once,TRBJ2-7,TRBV6-1,CASSEGLIYEQYF
once,TRBJ2-3,TRBV11-2,CASSAHRGHTDTQYF
NA,TRBJ2-2,TRBV2,CASRDDGDNTGELFF
NA,TRBJ2-7,TRBV24-1,CATSERGPSYEQYF
once,TRBJ2-5,TRBV18,CASSLRGRETQYF
NA,TRBJ1-2,TRBV21-1,CASSNGQPANYGYTF
NA,TRBJ2-7,TRBV5-1,CASSKSQEGHLDEQYF
NA,TRBJ2-3,TRBV19,CASTREGSTDTQYF
NA,TRBJ2-1,TRBV19,CASSMGDYNEQFF
NA,TRBJ2-5,TRBV25-1,CASSELASGWETQYF
NA,TRBJ1-6,TRBV21-1,CASSKPSGQRTRSSYNSPLHF
NA,TRBJ1-2,TRBV7-9,CASSQESGTYGYTF
NA,TRBJ2-7,TRBV29-1,CSVLDYDIAYEQYF
NA,TRBJ1-1,TRBV18,CASSPSGAEAFF
NA,TRBJ2-3,TRBV11-1,CASSTTSGGATDTQYF
once,TRBJ1-1,TRBV4-2,CASSHSGGEAFF
NA,TRBJ2-7,TRBV7-3,CASGRDSSYEQYF
NA,TRBJ1-2,TRBV19,CASSPPAGAYGYTF
NA,TRBJ2-1,TRBV24-1,CATSGPPGQGTIGQFF
NA,TRBJ1-1,TRBV11-2,CASSLGAGTGGLNTEAFF
NA,TRBJ2-7,TRBV10-2,CASTLATDIYEQYF
NA,TRBJ2-7,TRBV5-1,CASSRGLTGRDYEQYF
NA,TRBJ1-2,TRBV7-8,CASSLVGPGGYTF
NA,TRBJ2-7,TRBV19,CASSMILGTGNSEQYF
once,TRBJ1-1,TRBV7-3,CASSFGLNRDNTEAFF
NA,TRBJ1-4,TRBV19,CASSIATGTDLEKLFF
NA,TRBJ1-1,TRBV29-1,CSAEKGTGYTEAFF
NA,TRBJ1-1,TRBV14,CASSQDFGELNTEAFF
NA,TRBJ1-5,TRBV19,CASSILGVGDQPQHF
NA,TRBJ1-2,TRBV29-1,CSVQGSNYGYTF
NA,TRBJ2-7,TRBV15,CATSRQRKGYEQYF
NA,TRBJ2-1,TRBV7-2,CASILTGSRFNEQFF
NA,TRBJ1-1,TRBV7-3,CASSQKGINTEAFF
NA,TRBJ2-1,TRBV25-1,CASSVGEVAGYNEQFF
NA,TRBJ1-2,TRBV4-2,CASSQEPTWNYGYTF
NA,TRBJ1-4,TRBV27,CASSLWGSFNEKLFF
NA,TRBJ1-4,TRBV27,CASSLHSTGPTNEKLFF
NA,TRBJ1-2,TRBV18,CASSPGGIGGDGYTF
once,TRBJ1-5,TRBV18,CASSPAGTGFYSNQPQHF
NA,TRBJ2-5,TRBV24-1,CATSATGEGETQYF
NA,TRBJ1-5,TRBV15,CATSSLRDSNQPQHF
NA,TRBJ2-1,TRBV4-3,CASSQDYGAEQFF
NA,TRBJ2-7,TRBV27,CASSSTGDRVYEQYF
NA,TRBJ2-7,TRBV9,CASSPLAGEGYEQYF
once,TRBJ1-2,TRBV6-1,CASSDGQLYGYTF